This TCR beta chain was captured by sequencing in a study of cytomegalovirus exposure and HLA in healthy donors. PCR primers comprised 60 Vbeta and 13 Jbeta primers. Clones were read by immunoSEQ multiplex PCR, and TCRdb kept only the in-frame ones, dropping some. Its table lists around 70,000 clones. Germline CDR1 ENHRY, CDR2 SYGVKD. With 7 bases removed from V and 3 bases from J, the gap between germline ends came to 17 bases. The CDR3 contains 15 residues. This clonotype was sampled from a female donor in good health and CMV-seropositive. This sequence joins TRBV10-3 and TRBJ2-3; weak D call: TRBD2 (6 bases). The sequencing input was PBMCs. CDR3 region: CAIKARMEGTDTQYF. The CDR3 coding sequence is TGTGCCATCAAGGCTAGGATGGAGGGGACAGATACGCAGTATTTT.